The T cell receptor (beta chain) under discussion was sequenced for a study of PD-L1 blockade in urothelial cancer (dated by TCRdb to 2016 to 2017). Turning to the overall study: Every patient began therapy at some point between 2013 and 2015 and was given atezolizumab 1,200 mg intravenously every 3 weeks. About 85% of the roughly 29 patients were males with bladder-origin urothelial cancer, and 18 of 29 reported a prior smoking history. An ECOG performance status of 0 or 1 was recorded for the patients, and 0 to 3 prior chemotherapy regimens had been received by the patients. Blood samples were analyzed 3 weeks after the start of treatment (second dose) and 6 weeks after the start of treatment. Blood samples gave a median of roughly 150,000 T cells and roughly 83,000 unique TCRs, with a median clonality of about 0.078. Somatic, immune and clinical correlates of response to PD-L1 blockade with atezolizumab in urothelial cancer were the focus of an exploratory multi-omic analysis. Pretreatment tumor samples and matched peripheral blood, collected serially before and after atezolizumab treatment, underwent TCR sequencing. Durable clinical benefit was defined as a progression-free survival longer than 6 months, and TCR features were additionally tested against progression-free survival and overall survival. Whole exome sequencing and RNA sequencing of pretreatment tumors were performed alongside TCR sequencing in the same patients. Under ten patients achieved durable clinical benefit and approximately 20 did not. Twenty-nine patients had pretreatment blood TCR-seq, some 24 had at least one posttreatment blood collection, and some 24 had tumor TCR-seq.

To estimate absolute template abundance from read counts, synthetic TCR analog templates were spiked into each PCR. TCRbeta CDR3 regions were amplified from genomic DNA with bias-controlled V and J gene primers using the immunoSEQ assay. Rearranged TCRbeta segments were sequenced at approximately 20X coverage. As for the original processing: Clustering was used to correct sequencing errors, and CDR3s were annotated against IMGT to assign V, D and J genes. Out-of-frame and stop-codon sequences were excluded, and only productive TCRbeta rearrangements were used in downstream analyses. Clonality was calculated as one minus the Shannon entropy normalized by the log of the number of unique productive sequences. Fisher's exact test with Benjamini-Hochberg correction, using a cutoff of adjusted p below 0.01, was how clones that differed between time points or between blood and tumor were identified. TCRdb provides this immuneACCESS table in a form limited to in-frame rearrangements. Some clones are lacking; in checked studies, under half of them reflect an unresolved V gene, and why the rest are absent is not known. V, J and clone size reflect that table, while D and trimming were determined from the DNA. Counted in this sample were roughly 30,000 clones; around 87% of them appeared once. The ten biggest clones cover 1.8% of the sample.

The cohort comprised around 30 patients with locally advanced or metastatic urothelial carcinoma treated at Memorial Sloan Kettering on a trial protocol. Peripheral blood mononuclear cells were collected pretreatment and during treatment, with between 1 and 8 total time points per patient. The Qiagen DNeasy Blood extraction kit was used to purify genomic DNA from total PBMCs and tumor samples. Collected pretreatment and during treatment, PBMCs were isolated and stored as previously described. Results and caveats for the whole study, not just this receptor: A pretreatment peripheral blood TCR clonality below the median was linked to improved progression-free and overall survival. Because the sample size was small (n ≈ 29) and many of the analyses were exploratory, the results are meant to be hypothesis-generating. At 3 weeks after the start of treatment, tumor-associated TCR clones in peripheral blood had expanded more in patients with durable benefit (n of about 21, p = 0.022).

As for this clone: It lacks a known antigen. No base-level quality is on record; no much larger clone is a single base apart.

Including cysteine and phenylalanine, the CDR3 has 19 amino acids. Only the CDR3 region is kept as DNA, spanning 57 bases read in frame from base 1. V loses 2 bases at its end and J loses 1 base; junction bases beyond the gene matches: 5. Taken from the germline V gene, the CDR1 and CDR2 loops are SGHDN and FVKESK. This sequence uses TRBV14 and TRBJ2-4; 16 central bases correspond to TRBD2. The receptor's source is a man between 50 and 59 years old with urothelial cancer. Sequencing used PBMCs, obtained around atezolizumab (anti-PD-L1) treatment. At the DNA level, the sequence is TGTGCCAGCAGCCAACCGGGACTAGCGGGGGGGCCGGCCAAAAACATTCAGTACTTC. This sequence encodes CASSQPGLAGGPAKNIQYF.